The following is a T cell receptor (beta chain) sequence with its context. Per germline, CDR1 LGHNA and CDR2 YSLEER. CDR3 length: 14 residues. V lost 0 bases, J lost 4 bases, and 6 bases lay in between. The sample is drawn from a study of blood T cell repertoires in COVID-19. Repertoires were generated with immunoSEQ multiplex PCR, while TCRdb's copy carries only in-frame clones and drops some. The table includes fewer than 400,000 clones, roughly 90% detected once. The sample taken for sequencing was PBMCs or T cells enriched from blood (not recorded which). The origin of this receptor is a woman in her thirties who had recovered from COVID-19. The chain couples TRBV4-3 to TRBJ1-4; D remains unclear. CDR3 nucleotide sequence: TGCGCCAGCAGCCAAGACAGATTTAATGAAAAACTGTTTTTT. Translation gives CASSQDRFNEKLFF.